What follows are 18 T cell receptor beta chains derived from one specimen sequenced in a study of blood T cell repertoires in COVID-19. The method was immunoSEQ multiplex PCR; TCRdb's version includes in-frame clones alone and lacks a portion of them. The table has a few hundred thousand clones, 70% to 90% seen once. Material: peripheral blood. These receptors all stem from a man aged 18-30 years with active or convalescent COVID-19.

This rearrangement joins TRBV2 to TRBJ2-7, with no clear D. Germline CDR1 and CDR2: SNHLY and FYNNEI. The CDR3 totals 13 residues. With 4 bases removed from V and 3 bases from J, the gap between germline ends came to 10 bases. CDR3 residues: CASSAGFGYEQYF. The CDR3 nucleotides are TGTGCCAGCAGTGCCGGTTTCGGCTACGAGCAGTACTTC.

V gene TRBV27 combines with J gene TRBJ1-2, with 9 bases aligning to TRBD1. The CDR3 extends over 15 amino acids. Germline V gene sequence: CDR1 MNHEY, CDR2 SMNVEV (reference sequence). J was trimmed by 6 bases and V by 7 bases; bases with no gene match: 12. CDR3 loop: CASTSRDRELDGYTF. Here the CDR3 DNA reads TGTGCCAGCACCAGTAGGGACAGGGAACTTGATGGCTACACCTTC.

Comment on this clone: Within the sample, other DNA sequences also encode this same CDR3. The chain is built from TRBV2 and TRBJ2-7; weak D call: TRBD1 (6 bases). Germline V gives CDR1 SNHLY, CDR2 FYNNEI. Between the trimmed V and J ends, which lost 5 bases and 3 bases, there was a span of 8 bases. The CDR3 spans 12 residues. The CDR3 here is CASSLQGYEQYF. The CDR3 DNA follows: TGTGCCAGCAGTTTACAGGGCTACGAGCAGTACTTC. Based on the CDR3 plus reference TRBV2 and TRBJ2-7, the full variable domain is EPEVTQTPSHQVTQMGQEVILRCVPISNHLYFYWYRQILGQKVEFLVSFYNNEISEKSEIFDDQFSVERPDGSNFTLKIRSTKLEDSAMYFCASSLQGYEQYFGPGTRLTVT.

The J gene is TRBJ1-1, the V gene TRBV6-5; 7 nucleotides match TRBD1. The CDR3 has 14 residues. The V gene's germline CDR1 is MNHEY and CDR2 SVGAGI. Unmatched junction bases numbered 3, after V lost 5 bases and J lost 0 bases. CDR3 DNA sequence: TGTGCCAGCAGTCGGGACAGCATGAACACTGAAGCTTTCTTT. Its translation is CASSRDSMNTEAFF.

The CDR3 sequence is CASTDRGGPTNEKLFF. As DNA, the CDR3 is TGTGCCAGCACGGACAGGGGAGGCCCAACTAATGAAAAACTGTTTTTT. The rearrangement uses TRBV19 and TRBJ1-4; 9 positions agree with TRBD1. After removal of 9 bases from V and 0 bases from J, the junction contained 8 bases not matched to a gene. This CDR3 contains 16 residues. CDR1 is LNHDA and CDR2 is SQIVND in the germline V gene (reference sequence).

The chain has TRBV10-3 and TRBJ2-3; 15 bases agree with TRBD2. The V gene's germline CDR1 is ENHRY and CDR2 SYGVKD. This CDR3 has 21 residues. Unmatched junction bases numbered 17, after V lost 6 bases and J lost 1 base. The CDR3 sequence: CAISDVGLAGGSNLGTDTQYF. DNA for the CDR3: TGTGCCATCAGCGACGTGGGACTAGCGGGGGGCTCAAACTTGGGCACAGATACGCAGTATTTT.

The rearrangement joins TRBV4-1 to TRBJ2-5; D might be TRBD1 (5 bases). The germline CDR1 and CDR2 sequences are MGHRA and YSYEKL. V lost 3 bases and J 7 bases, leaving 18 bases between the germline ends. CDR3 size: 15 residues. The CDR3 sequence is CASSHPGKGVGTQYF. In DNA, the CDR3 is TGCGCCAGCAGCCATCCAGGGAAAGGGGTAGGGACCCAGTACTTC.

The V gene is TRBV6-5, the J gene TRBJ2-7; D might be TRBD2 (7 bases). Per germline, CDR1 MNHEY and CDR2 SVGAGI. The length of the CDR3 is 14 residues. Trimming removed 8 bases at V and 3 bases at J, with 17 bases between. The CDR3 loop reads CASGTGGRNYEQYF. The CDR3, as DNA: TGTGCCAGCGGAACGGGGGGCCGAAACTACGAGCAGTACTTC.

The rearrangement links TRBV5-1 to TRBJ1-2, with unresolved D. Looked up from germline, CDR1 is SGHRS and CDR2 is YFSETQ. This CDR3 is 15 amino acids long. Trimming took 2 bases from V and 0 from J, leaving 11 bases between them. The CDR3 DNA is TGCGCCAGCAGCTTAGATTCGGGATCTAACTATGGCTACACCTTC. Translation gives CASSLDSGSNYGYTF.

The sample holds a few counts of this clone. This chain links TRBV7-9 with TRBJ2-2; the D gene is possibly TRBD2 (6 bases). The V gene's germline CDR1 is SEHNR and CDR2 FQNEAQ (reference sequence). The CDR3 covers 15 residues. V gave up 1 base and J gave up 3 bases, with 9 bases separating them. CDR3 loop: CASSLVRGYTGELFF. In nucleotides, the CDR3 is TGTGCCAGCAGCTTAGTGCGGGGTTACACCGGGGAGCTGTTTTTT.

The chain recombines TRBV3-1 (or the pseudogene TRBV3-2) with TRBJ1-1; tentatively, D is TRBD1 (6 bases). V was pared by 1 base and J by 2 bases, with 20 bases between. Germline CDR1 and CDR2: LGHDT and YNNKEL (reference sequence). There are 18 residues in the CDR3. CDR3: CASSQGEAPTGPNTEAFF. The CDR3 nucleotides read TGTGCCAGCAGCCAAGGAGAGGCCCCTACAGGGCCAAACACTGAAGCTTTCTTT.

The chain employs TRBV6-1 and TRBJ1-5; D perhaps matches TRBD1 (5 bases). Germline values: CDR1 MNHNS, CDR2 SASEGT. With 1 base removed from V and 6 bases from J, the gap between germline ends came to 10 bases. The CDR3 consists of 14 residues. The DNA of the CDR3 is TGTGCCAGCAGTGAAGGGACGGGGGGTCAGCCCCAGCATTTT. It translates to CASSEGTGGQPQHF.

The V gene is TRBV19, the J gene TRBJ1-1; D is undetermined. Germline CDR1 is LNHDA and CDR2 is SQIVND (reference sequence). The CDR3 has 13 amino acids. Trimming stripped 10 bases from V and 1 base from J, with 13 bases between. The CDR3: CATMRAGNTEAFF. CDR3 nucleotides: TGTGCCACCATGAGGGCGGGGAACACTGAAGCTTTCTTT.

CDR3 residues: CASSQAVGRGPYGGELFF. As DNA, the CDR3 is TGCGCCAGCAGCCAAGCCGTTGGCAGGGGGCCATATGGCGGGGAGCTGTTTTTT. The chain is built from TRBV4-1 and TRBJ2-2; 8 bases agree with TRBD1. V was pared by 1 base and J by 7 bases, with 14 bases of the junction left unmatched. Germline V gives CDR1 MGHRA, CDR2 YSYEKL. This CDR3 has 18 amino acids.

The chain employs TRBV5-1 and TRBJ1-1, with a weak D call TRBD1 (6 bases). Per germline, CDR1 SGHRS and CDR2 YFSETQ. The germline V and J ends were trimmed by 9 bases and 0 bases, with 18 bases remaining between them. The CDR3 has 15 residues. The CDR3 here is CATTTGDPLNTEAFF. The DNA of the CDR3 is TGCGCCACTACGACAGGAGACCCCTTGAACACTGAAGCTTTCTTT. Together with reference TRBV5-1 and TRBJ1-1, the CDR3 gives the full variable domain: KAGVTQTPRYLIKTRGQQVTLSCSPISGHRSVSWYQQTPGQGLQFLFEYFSETQRNKGNFPGRFSGRQFSNSRSEMNVSTLELGDSALYLCATTTGDPLNTEAFFGQGTRLTVV.

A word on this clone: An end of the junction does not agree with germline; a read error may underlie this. The CDR3 spells CASSEVVRSGSFF. The CDR3 DNA follows: TGTGCCAGCAGTGAAGTCGTTCGGAGCGGCAGTTTCTTC. This chain uses TRBV6-1 with TRBJ2-7, with a possible D match to TRBD2 (5 bases). Germline loops: CDR1 MNHNS, CDR2 SASEGT. The CDR3 consists of 13 residues.

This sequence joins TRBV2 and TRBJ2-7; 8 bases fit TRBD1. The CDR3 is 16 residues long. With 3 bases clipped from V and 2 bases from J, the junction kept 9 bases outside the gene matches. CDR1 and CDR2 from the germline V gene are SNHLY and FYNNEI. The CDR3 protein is CASSDGMQGAPYEQYF. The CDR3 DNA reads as TGTGCCAGCAGTGACGGGATGCAGGGGGCCCCCTACGAGCAGTACTTC.

The CDR3 coding sequence is TGTGCCAGCAGCCCCATGGCGGGGGCCTACAATGAGCAGTTCTTC. Protein sequence: CASSPMAGAYNEQFF. The chain uses TRBV6-2 or TRBV6-3 and TRBJ2-1, with 7 positions matching TRBD2. The CDR3 length is 15 residues. Germline V gene lookup returns CDR1 MNHEY and CDR2 SVGEGT. The V and J ends lost 6 bases and 2 bases, in that order; junction bases with no gene match: 7.